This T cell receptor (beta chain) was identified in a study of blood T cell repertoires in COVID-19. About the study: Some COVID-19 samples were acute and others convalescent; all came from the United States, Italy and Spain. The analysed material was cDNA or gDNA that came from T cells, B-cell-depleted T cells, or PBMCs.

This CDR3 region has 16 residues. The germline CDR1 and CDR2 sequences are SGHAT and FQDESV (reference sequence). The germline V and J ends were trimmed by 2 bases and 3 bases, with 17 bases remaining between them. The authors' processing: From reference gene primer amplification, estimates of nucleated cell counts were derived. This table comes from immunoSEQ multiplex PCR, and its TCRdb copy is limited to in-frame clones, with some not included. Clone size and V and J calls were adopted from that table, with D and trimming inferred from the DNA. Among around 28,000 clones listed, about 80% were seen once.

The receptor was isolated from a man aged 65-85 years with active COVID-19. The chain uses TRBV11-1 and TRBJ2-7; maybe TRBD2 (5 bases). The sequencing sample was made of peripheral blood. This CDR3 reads CASSLTAFGGGYEQYF. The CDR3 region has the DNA TGTGCCAGCAGCTTAACGGCTTTCGGAGGTGGCTACGAGCAGTACTTC.